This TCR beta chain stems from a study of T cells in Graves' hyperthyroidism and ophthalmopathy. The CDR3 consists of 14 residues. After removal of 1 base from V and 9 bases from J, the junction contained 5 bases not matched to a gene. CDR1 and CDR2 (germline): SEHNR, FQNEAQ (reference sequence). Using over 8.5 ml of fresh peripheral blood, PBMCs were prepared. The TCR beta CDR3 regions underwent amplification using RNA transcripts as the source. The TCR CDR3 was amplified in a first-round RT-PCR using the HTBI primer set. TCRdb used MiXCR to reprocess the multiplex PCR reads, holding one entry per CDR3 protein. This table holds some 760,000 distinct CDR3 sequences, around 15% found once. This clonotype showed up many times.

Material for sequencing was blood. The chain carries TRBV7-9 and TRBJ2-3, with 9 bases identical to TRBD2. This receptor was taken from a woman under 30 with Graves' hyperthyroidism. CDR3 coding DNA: TGTGCCAGCAGCTTAGAACTTAGCGGGAGCACGCAGTATTTT. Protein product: CASSLELSGSTQYF.